The clone carrying this TCR beta chain was picked up a small number of times. Antigen unknown. CDR1 is SGHAT and CDR2 is FQNNGV in the germline V gene. CDR3 length: 12 residues. Trimming left V 0 bases short and J 7 bases short, with 7 bases between. Each CDR3 protein is one row after TCRdb ran MiXCR on the reads. The table lists about 570,000 distinct CDR3 sequences, about 40% of them singletons. This entry is derived from a study of T cell repertoires in cytomegalovirus infection. Study-level information: Carrying CMV and the relevant HLA type showed in public TCR beta signatures.

The sequence came from a human donor in good health (CMV status not recorded). Some clones in this sample may be carry-over from other donors' samples. The starting material was cultured PBMCs, obtained from culture after CMV antigen stimulation. The chain carries TRBV11-2 and TRBJ2-7, with unresolved D. The CDR3 spells CASSLESAEQYF. CDR3 sequence (DNA): TGTGCCAGCAGCTTAGAATCGGCGGAGCAGTACTTC. The full variable domain, with the rest looked up from reference TRBV11-2 and TRBJ2-7, is EAGVAQSPRYKIIEKRQSVAFWCNPISGHATLYWYQQILGQGPKLLIQFQNNGVVDDSQLPKDRFSAERLKGVDSTLKIQPAKLEDSAVYLCASSLESAEQYFGPGTRLTVT.